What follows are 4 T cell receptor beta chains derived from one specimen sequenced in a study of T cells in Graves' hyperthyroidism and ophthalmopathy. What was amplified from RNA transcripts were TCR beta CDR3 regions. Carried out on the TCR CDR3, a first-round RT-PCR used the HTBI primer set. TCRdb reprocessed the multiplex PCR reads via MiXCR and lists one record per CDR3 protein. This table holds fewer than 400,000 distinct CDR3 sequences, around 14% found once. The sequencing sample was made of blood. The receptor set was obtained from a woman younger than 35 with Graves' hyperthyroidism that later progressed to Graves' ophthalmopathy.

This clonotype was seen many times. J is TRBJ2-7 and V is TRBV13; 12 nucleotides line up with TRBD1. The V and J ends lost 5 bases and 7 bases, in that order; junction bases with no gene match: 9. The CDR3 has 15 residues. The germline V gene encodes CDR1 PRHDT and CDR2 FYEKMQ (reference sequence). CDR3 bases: TGTGCCAGCAGCCCCCCGGGACAGGGGGCAAGTGAGCAGTACTTC. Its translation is CASSPPGQGASEQYF.

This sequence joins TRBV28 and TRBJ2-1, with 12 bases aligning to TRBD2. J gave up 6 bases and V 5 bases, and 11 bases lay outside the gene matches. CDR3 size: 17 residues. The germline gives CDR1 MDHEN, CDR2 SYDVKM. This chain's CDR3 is CASSDSLAGGRGNEQFF. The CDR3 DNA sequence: TGTGCCAGCAGTGACTCCCTAGCGGGAGGGCGGGGCAATGAGCAGTTCTTC.

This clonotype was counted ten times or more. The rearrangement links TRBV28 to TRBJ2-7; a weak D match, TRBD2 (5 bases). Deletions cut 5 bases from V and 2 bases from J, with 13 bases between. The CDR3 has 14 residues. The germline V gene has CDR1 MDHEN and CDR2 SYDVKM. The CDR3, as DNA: TGTGCCAGCAGTCCCCATCCGGGGACCTACGAGCAGTACTTC. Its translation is CASSPHPGTYEQYF.

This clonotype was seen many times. In DNA, the CDR3 is TGTGCCAGCTATTCGTGGGACAGGGCTCGCTATGGCTACACCTTC. Translating gives CASYSWDRARYGYTF. The rearrangement links TRBV28 to TRBJ1-2; 9 bases are a match to TRBD1. Germline loops: CDR1 MDHEN, CDR2 SYDVKM. V was pared by 8 bases and J by 4 bases, with 11 bases of the junction left unmatched. The CDR3 has 15 residues.